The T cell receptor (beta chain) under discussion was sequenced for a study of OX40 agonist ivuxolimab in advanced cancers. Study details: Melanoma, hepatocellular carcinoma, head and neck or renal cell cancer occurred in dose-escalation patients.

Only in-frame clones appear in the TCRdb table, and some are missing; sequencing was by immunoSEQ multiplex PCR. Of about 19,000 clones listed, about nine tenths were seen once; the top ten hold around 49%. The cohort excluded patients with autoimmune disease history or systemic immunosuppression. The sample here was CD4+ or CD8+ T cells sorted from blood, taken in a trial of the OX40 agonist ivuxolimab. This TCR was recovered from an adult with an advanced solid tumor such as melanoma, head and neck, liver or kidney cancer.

The CDR3 loop reads CSVRYGSSYNEQFF. The CDR3 coding sequence is TGCAGCGTTCGTTACGGGAGCTCCTACAATGAGCAGTTCTTC. The chain carries TRBV29-1 and TRBJ2-1; D possibly corresponds to TRBD2 (6 bases). V was pared by 5 bases and J by 0 bases, with 11 bases between. The germline CDR1 and CDR2 sequences are SQVTM and ANQGSEA. The CDR3 runs to 14 residues.